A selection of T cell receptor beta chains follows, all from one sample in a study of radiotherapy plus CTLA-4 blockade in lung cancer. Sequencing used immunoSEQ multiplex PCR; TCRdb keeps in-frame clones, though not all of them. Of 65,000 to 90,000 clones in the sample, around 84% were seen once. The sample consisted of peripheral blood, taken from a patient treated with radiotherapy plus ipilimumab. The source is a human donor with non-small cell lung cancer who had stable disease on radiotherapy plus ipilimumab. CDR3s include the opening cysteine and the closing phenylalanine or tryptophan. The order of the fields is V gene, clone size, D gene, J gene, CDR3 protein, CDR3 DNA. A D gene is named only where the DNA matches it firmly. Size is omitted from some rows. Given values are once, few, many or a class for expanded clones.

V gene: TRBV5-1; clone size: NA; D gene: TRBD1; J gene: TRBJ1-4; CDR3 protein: CASSRSTGEGEKLFF; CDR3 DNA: TGCGCCAGCAGCCGATCGACAGGGGAAGGTGAAAAACTGTTTTTT
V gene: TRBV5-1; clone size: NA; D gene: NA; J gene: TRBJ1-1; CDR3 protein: CASSLGSRNTEAFF; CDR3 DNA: TGCGCCAGCAGCTTGGGTAGTAGGAACACTGAAGCTTTCTTT
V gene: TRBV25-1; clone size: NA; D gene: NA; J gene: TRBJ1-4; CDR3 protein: CASSEYTGVNEKLFF; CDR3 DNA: TGTGCCAGCAGTGAATATACCGGGGTTAATGAAAAACTGTTTTTT
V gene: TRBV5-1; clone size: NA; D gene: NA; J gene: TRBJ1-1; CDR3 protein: CASSPDMNTEAFF; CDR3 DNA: TGCGCCAGCAGCCCTGACATGAACACTGAAGCTTTCTTT
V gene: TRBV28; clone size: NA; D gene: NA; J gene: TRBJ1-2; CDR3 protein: CASTTSGRAGNYGYTF; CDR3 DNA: TGTGCCAGCACCACGTCAGGGAGGGCAGGGAACTATGGCTACACCTTC
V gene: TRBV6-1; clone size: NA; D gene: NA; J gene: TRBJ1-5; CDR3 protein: CASSEVYSNQPQHF; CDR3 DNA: TGTGCCAGCAGTGAAGTTTACAGCAATCAGCCCCAGCATTTT
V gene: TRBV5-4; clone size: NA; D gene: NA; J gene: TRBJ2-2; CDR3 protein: CASSLGAHGVAGELFF; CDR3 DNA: TGTGCCAGCAGCTTGGGGGCCCACGGAGTCGCCGGGGAGCTGTTTTTT
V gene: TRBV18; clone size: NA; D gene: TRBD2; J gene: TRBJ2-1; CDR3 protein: CASSPIGLAAYNEQFF; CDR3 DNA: TGTGCCAGCTCACCGATCGGACTAGCGGCTTACAATGAGCAGTTCTTC
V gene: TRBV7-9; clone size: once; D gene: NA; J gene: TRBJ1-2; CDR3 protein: CAIDLSLAGYTF; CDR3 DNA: TGTGCCATCGACCTGTCATTGGCTGGCTACACCTTC
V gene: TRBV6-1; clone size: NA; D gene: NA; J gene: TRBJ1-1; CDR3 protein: CASGVGAYTEAFF; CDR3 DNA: TGTGCCAGCGGAGTGGGGGCCTACACTGAAGCTTTCTTT
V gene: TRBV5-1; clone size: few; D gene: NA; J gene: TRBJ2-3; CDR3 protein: CASSLRADRTDTQYF; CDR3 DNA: TGCGCCAGCAGCTTGAGGGCAGATCGCACAGATACGCAGTATTTT
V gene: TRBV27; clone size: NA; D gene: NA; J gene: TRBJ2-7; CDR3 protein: CASRGHTYEQYF; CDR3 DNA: TGTGCCAGTAGGGGACACACCTACGAGCAGTACTTC
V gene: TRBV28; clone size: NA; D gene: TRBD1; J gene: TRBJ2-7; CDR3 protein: CASTTGQGMFEQYF; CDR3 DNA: TGTGCCAGCACCACGGGACAGGGAATGTTCGAGCAGTACTTC
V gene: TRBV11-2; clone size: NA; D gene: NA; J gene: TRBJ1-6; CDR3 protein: CASSTWDGMVAPLHF; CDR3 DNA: TGTGCCAGCAGCACGTGGGACGGTATGGTGGCACCCCTCCACTTT
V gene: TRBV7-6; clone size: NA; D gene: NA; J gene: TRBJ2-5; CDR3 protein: CASSQDLDSQETQYF; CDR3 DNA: TGTGCCAGCAGCCAGGATTTGGACAGCCAAGAGACCCAGTACTTC
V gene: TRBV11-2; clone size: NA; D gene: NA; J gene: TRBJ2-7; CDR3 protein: CASSPQSSYEQYF; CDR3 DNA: TGTGCCAGCAGCCCCCAGAGCTCCTACGAGCAGTACTTC
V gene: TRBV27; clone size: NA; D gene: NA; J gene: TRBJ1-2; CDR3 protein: CASTNPGTSSSGGYTF; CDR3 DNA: TGTGCCAGCACGAACCCCGGGACAAGCTCCTCTGGTGGCTACACCTTC
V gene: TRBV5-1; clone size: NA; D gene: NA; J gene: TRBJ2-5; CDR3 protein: CASSLRQGQETQYF; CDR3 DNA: TGCGCCAGCAGCTTGCGGCAGGGACAAGAGACCCAGTACTTC
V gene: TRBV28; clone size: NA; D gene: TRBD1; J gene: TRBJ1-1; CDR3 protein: CASSLGTGKGETEAFF; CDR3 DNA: TGTGCCAGCAGTTTAGGGACAGGGAAAGGGGAAACTGAAGCTTTCTTT
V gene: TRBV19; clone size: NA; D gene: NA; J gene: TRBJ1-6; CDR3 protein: CASSNRDLMSSYNSPLHF; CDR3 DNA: TGTGCCAGTAGTAACCGGGACCTCATGAGCTCCTATAATTCACCCCTCCACTTT
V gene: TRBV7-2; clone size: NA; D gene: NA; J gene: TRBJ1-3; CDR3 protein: CATSRVGASGNTIYF; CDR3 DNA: TGTGCCACCTCCCGTGTGGGGGCCTCTGGAAACACCATATATTTT
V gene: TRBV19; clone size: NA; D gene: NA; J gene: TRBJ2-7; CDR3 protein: CASSISGYYEQYF; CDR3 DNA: TGTGCCAGTAGTATAAGCGGGTACTACGAGCAGTACTTC
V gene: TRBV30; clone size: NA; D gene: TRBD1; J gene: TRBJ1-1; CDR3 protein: CAWRSIGHRGNTEAFF; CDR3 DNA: TGTGCCTGGAGGAGCATTGGGCACAGGGGGAACACTGAAGCTTTCTTT
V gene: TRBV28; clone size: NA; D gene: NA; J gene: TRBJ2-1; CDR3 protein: CASSLLGLSNEQFF; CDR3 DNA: TGTGCCAGCAGCCTCTTGGGACTCTCCAATGAGCAGTTCTTC
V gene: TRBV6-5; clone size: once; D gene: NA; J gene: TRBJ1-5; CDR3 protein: CASSSHLGDGNQPQHF; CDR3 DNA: TGTGCCAGCAGTTCCCACTTGGGGGACGGCAATCAGCCCCAGCATTTT
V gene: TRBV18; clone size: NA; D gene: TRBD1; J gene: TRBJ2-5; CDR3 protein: CASSTGTEKETQYF; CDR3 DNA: TGTGCCAGCTCAACCGGGACAGAAAAAGAGACCCAGTACTTC
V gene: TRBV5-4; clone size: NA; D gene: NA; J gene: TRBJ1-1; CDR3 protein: CASSLNTGLWNTEAFF; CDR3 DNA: TGTGCCAGCAGCTTGAACACAGGCCTGTGGAACACTGAAGCTTTCTTT
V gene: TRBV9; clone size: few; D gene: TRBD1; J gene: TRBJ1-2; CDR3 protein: CASPAARGFRGYTF; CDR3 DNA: TGTGCCAGCCCCGCTGCCAGGGGGTTCCGGGGCTACACCTTC
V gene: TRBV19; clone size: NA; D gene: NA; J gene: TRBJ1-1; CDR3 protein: CASTVNTEAFF; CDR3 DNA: TGTGCCAGTACAGTGAACACTGAAGCTTTCTTT
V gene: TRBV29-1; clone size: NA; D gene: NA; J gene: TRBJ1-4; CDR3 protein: CAGIGKKLFF; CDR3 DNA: TGCGCCGGGATTGGTAAAAAACTGTTTTTT
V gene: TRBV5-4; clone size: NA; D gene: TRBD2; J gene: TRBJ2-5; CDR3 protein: CASSQRALAGDETQYF; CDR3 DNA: TGTGCCAGCAGCCAAAGGGCCCTAGCGGGAGACGAGACCCAGTACTTC
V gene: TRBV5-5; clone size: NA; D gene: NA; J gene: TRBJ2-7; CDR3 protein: CASSLDRASSYYEQYF; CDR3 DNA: TGTGCCAGCAGCTTGGATAGGGCTAGCAGTTACTACGAGCAGTACTTC
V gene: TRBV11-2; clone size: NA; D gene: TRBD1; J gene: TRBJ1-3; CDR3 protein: CASSIRTGGPFYSGNTIYF; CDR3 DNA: TGTGCCAGCAGCATAAGGACAGGGGGCCCGTTTTACTCTGGAAACACCATATATTTT
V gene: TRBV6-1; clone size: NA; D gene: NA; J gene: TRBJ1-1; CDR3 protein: CASSSKSMNTEAFF; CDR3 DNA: TGTGCCAGCAGTTCCAAAAGTATGAACACTGAAGCTTTCTTT
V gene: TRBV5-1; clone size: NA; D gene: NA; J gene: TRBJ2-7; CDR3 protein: CASSLDGPYEQYF; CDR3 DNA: TGCGCCAGCAGCTTGGACGGACCCTACGAGCAGTACTTC
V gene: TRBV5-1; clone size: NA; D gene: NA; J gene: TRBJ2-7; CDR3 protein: CASSLGQGVTYEQYF; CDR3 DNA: TGCGCCAGCAGCTTGGGGCAGGGCGTTACGTACGAGCAGTACTTC
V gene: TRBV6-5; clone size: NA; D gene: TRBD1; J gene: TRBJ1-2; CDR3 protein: CASNTGVSGGYTF; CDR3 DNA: TGTGCCAGCAACACAGGGGTCTCGGGTGGCTACACCTTC
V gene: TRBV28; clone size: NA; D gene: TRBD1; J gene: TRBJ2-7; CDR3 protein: CASSPPGTDEQYF; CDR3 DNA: TGTGCCAGCAGTCCTCCCGGGACAGACGAGCAGTACTTC
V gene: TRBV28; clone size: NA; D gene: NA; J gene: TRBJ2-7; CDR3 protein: CASSPGVGARDF; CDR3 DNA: TGTGCCAGCAGCCCCGGCGTCGGGGCTCGGGACTTC
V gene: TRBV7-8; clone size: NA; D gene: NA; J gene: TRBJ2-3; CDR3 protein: CASSRGTSTDTQYF; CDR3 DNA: TGTGCCAGCAGCCGCGGGACTAGCACAGATACGCAGTATTTT
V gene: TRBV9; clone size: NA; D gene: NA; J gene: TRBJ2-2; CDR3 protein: CASSVAGPGELFF; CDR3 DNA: TGTGCCAGCAGCGTAGCCGGGCCCGGGGAGCTGTTTTTT
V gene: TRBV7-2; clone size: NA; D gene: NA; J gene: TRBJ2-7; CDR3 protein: CASSLVQAYEQYF; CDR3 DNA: TGTGCCAGCAGCTTAGTACAGGCCTACGAGCAGTACTTC